This paragraph reports one T cell receptor beta chain. The antigen is undetermined. Construction of the TCR beta libraries employed iRepertoire HTBI primers in conjunction with Arm-PCR of CDR3 regions. In the authors' methods: The study identified roughly 59 TRBV and 11 to 15 TRBJ segments across samples. TCRdb redid the calling of the multiplex PCR reads with MiXCR, one entry per CDR3 protein. The V and J calls were not made by the authors but by TCRdb's processing. The repertoire holds 250,000 to 300,000 distinct CDR3 sequences, with 22% as singletons. These data originate in a study of regulatory T cells in long-lasting Graves disease. Study observations and caveats: Owing to a sample size that was small, accuracy may have been reduced.

The sample's time point: persistent/refractory GD, antithyroid drugs over 5 years with positive TRAb. Construction of the TCR library relied on RNA isolated from PBMCs. Blood from the periphery, nine milliliters in all, was drawn into EDTA tubes. The material sequenced was peripheral blood mononuclear cells (PBMCs), taken when the disease was refractory, from a patient treated with antithyroid drugs. This receptor was identified in a female donor with Graves disease.

CDR3 in DNA: TGTGCCAGCAGCTTAGGGCTAGCGGGATGGGCGCAGTTCTTC. Protein: CASSLGLAGWAQFF. This rearrangement joins TRBV7-9 to TRBJ2-1, with 9 positions matching TRBD2. This CDR3 region has 14 residues. CDR1 is SEHNR and CDR2 is FQNEAQ in the germline V gene (reference sequence). The J segment lost 12 bases and the V segment lost 1 base, leaving 7 bases of the junction unmatched. Full variable domain (outside the CDR3, taken from reference TRBV7-9 and TRBJ2-1): DTGVSQNPRHKITKRGQNVTFRCDPISEHNRLYWYRQTLGQGPEFLTYFQNEAQLEKSRLLSDRFSAERPKGSFSTLEIQRTEQGDSAMYLCASSLGLAGWAQFFGPGTRLTVL.